This TCR beta chain was observed in a study of early T cells in non-severe SARS-CoV-2 infection. Study conclusions and caveats: Anti-spike CD8 specificities were favored by VDJdb matching, whose results missed private and CD4 specificities.

TCRdb redid the calling of the 5' RACE reads with MiXCR, one entry per CDR3 protein. This sample yields about 56,000 distinct CDR3 sequences, of which over 13% are seen a single time; roughly 4% belongs to the top ten. This clonotype has more than one count but fewer than ten. Its target is not known. The specimen was whole blood, collected at baseline. The sequence derives from an adult who was a healthcare worker with PCR-confirmed SARS-CoV-2 infection or an uninfected control (not recorded which).

The CDR3 DNA is TGTGCCAGCAGCCAAGGAGCCGGAAACACTGAAGCTTTCTTT. This codes for CASSQGAGNTEAFF. This chain links TRBV3-1 with TRBJ1-1, with D unclear. Trimming shortened V by 1 base and J by 2 bases, and 8 bases separated the two germline ends. In germline, CDR1 is LGHDT, CDR2 YNNKEL (reference sequence). The CDR3 totals 14 residues.